Listed below are T cell receptor beta chains from one sample, sequenced in a study of blood T cell repertoires in COVID-19. Some clones are missing from TCRdb's copy, which holds only in-frame ones; the method was immunoSEQ multiplex PCR. The table shows roughly 41,000 clones, with 88% occurring only once. The sequenced sample consisted of peripheral blood. The receptors derive from a human donor in a cohort sampled during active COVID-19. Each CDR3 is given with its conserved first and last residue. Fields, in order: J gene, clone size, D gene, V gene, CDR3 protein, CDR3 DNA. D genes are given only for firm matches. Clone size, where shown, is once, few, many, or a class for clones that have expanded.

>TRBJ2-7|once|.|TRBV28
CASSVGGARGGYF
TGTGCCAGCAGTGTCGGAGGGGCGCGAGGTGGGTACTTC
>TRBJ2-7|.|TRBD1|TRBV27
CASSWGTGGIYEQYF
TGTGCCAGCAGTTGGGGGACAGGGGGTATTTACGAGCAGTACTTC
>TRBJ1-6|.|.|TRBV28
CASSPPAGYNSPLHF
TGTGCCAGCAGTCCCCCGGCAGGTTATAATTCACCCCTCCACTTT
>TRBJ1-2|.|TRBD1|TRBV18
CASSPPGQGYGYTF
TGTGCCAGCTCACCACCGGGACAGGGATATGGCTACACCTTC
>TRBJ1-1|once|.|TRBV30
CAWSAQLNTEAFF
TGTGCCTGGAGTGCACAGTTGAACACTGAAGCTTTCTTT
>TRBJ2-7|few|.|TRBV16
CASSQSSGSYEQYF
TGTGCCAGCAGCCAATCGAGCGGTTCCTACGAGCAGTACTTC
>TRBJ1-3|once|.|TRBV9
CASSVWARGGSGNTIYF
TGTGCCAGCAGCGTATGGGCCCGCGGGGGATCCGGAAACACCATATATTTT
>TRBJ2-5|once|TRBD2|TRBV18
CASSPSQGRVDGETQYF
TGTGCCAGCTCACCGAGTCAAGGGAGGGTCGATGGGGAGACCCAGTACTTC
>TRBJ2-7|.|TRBD2|TRBV7-3
CASSLIGGGEQYF
TGTGCCAGCAGCTTAATAGGCGGGGGCGAGCAGTACTTC
>TRBJ2-7|few|TRBD1|TRBV6-5
CATRDRGLLVEQYF
TGTGCCACCCGGGACAGGGGGCTTCTGGTCGAGCAGTACTTC
>TRBJ2-1|.|.|TRBV9
CASSPLGGGYNEQFF
TGTGCCAGCAGCCCATTAGGGGGAGGGTACAATGAGCAGTTCTTC
>TRBJ2-4|.|TRBD1|TRBV30
CAWSETGGSKNIQYF
TGTGCCTGGAGTGAAACAGGGGGCTCCAAAAACATTCAGTACTTC
>TRBJ2-7|.|TRBD2|TRBV9
CASSVGLAGSYEQYF
TGTGCCAGCAGCGTAGGACTAGCGGGGTCCTACGAGCAGTACTTC
>TRBJ2-5|.|TRBD2|TRBV9
CASSGGGREENETQYF
TGTGCCAGCAGCGGAGGGGGGCGGGAGGAGAACGAGACCCAGTACTTC
>TRBJ2-7|.|TRBD2|TRBV4-2
CASSQVPSGSRVQYF
TGTGCCAGCAGCCAAGTTCCCAGCGGGAGTAGAGTGCAGTACTTC
>TRBJ2-1|.|.|TRBV20-1
CSASGYNEQFF
TGCAGTGCTAGCGGTTACAATGAGCAGTTCTTC
>TRBJ1-2|.|.|TRBV28
CASGFEYGYTF
TGTGCTTCAGGGTTTGAGTATGGCTACACCTTC
>TRBJ2-4|.|.|TRBV7-8
CASSTTTRTWGDKNIQYF
TGTGCCAGCAGCACCACAACTCGGACTTGGGGGGACAAAAACATTCAGTACTTC
>TRBJ1-2|.|.|TRBV18
CASSYGSGYTF
TGTGCCAGCTCATATGGCTCTGGCTACACCTTC
>TRBJ1-5|few|.|TRBV30
CAWSAGNQPQHF
TGTGCCTGGAGTGCCGGCAATCAGCCCCAGCATTTT
>TRBJ1-1|once|TRBD1|TRBV11-3
CASSQFGTGGTEAFF
TGTGCCAGCAGTCAATTCGGCACAGGGGGCACTGAAGCTTTCTTT
>TRBJ1-2|.|TRBD1|TRBV5-6
CASSPGTGWVDYGYTF
TGTGCCAGCAGCCCCGGGACAGGGTGGGTAGACTATGGCTACACCTTC
>TRBJ2-1|.|.|TRBV2
CASTNSGELYNEQFF
TGTGCCAGCACCAATAGCGGAGAGCTATACAATGAGCAGTTCTTC
>TRBJ1-2|.|.|TRBV5-8
CASSLWSGEYGYTF
TGTGCCAGCAGCTTGTGGTCAGGGGAATATGGCTACACCTTC
>TRBJ2-7|once|.|TRBV2
CASSLTSSYEQYF
TGTGCCAGCAGTTTGACAAGCTCCTACGAGCAGTACTTC
>TRBJ2-5|.|TRBD1|TRBV2
CASLQGAMVRGETQYF
TGTGCCAGCTTGCAGGGGGCGATGGTTCGGGGAGAGACCCAGTACTTC
>TRBJ2-1|.|TRBD1|TRBV3-1/TRBV3-2
CASMGTGYHNEQFF
TGTGCCAGCATGGGGACAGGGTACCACAATGAGCAGTTCTTC
>TRBJ1-6|.|.|TRBV5-4
CASSPENNSPLHF
TGTGCCAGCAGCCCCGAGAATAATTCACCCCTCCACTTT
>TRBJ2-1|.|TRBD1|TRBV28
CASSRDRPYNEQFF
TGTGCCAGCAGTCGGGACAGGCCCTACAATGAGCAGTTCTTC
>TRBJ2-2|.|.|TRBV19
CASSPRAGELFF
TGTGCCAGTAGTCCCAGGGCCGGGGAGCTGTTTTTT
>TRBJ2-2|.|TRBD1|TRBV2
CASSTTGAAGELFF
TGTGCCAGCAGTACAACAGGGGCGGCCGGGGAGCTGTTTTTT
>TRBJ2-1|.|.|TRBV7-6
CASSPAALANEQFF
TGTGCCAGCAGCCCCGCGGCTCTAGCGAATGAGCAGTTCTTC
>TRBJ2-7|.|.|TRBV9
CASSAAPGSYEQYF
TGTGCCAGCAGCGCTGCGCCGGGGTCCTACGAGCAGTACTTC
>TRBJ2-1|.|TRBD2|TRBV5-4
CASSLRVGGESDEQFF
TGTGCCAGCAGCTTGAGGGTCGGGGGGGAATCCGATGAGCAGTTCTTC
>TRBJ1-1|.|.|TRBV4-1
CASSQKAGDTEAFF
TGCGCCAGCAGCCAAAAGGCCGGGGACACTGAAGCTTTCTTT
>TRBJ2-1|once|.|TRBV28
CASGGNYNEQFF
TGTGCCAGCGGCGGGAACTACAATGAGCAGTTCTTC
>TRBJ1-6|.|.|TRBV18
CASSPAGLNSPLHF
TGTGCCAGCTCACCCGCAGGGCTAAATTCACCCCTCCACTTT
>TRBJ2-3|once|TRBD1|TRBV5-1
CASSAAGTGETDTQYF
TGCGCCAGCAGCGCCGCCGGGACAGGGGAAACAGATACGCAGTATTTT
>TRBJ1-1|few|.|TRBV7-2
CASSLGMTRGTEAFF
TGTGCCAGCAGCTTAGGTATGACCCGGGGCACTGAAGCTTTCTTT
>TRBJ2-3|.|.|TRBV20-1
CSASVYSPTDTQYF
TGCAGTGCTAGTGTCTATTCGCCCACAGATACGCAGTATTTT
>TRBJ2-7|few|TRBD1|TRBV9
CASSGDRGERYEQYF
TGTGCCAGCAGCGGGGACAGGGGGGAAAGGTACGAGCAGTACTTC
>TRBJ1-2|.|.|TRBV29-1
CSVERQGWGYTF
TGCAGCGTTGAAAGGCAGGGTTGGGGCTACACCTTC
>TRBJ2-5|.|TRBD1|TRBV24-1
CAVGTGGVETQYF
TGTGCCGTCGGGACAGGGGGAGTTGAGACCCAGTACTTC
>TRBJ2-5|once|.|TRBV7-9
CASSPSYQETQYF
TGTGCCAGCAGCCCTTCGTACCAAGAGACCCAGTACTTC
>TRBJ1-2|once|TRBD1|TRBV6-2/TRBV6-3
CASSQDGTVYGYTF
TGTGCCAGCAGTCAGGACGGGACAGTCTATGGCTACACCTTC
>TRBJ2-1|.|.|TRBV7-9
CASSLADYHIYNEQFF
TGTGCCAGCAGCTTAGCCGACTACCATATTTACAATGAGCAGTTCTTC
>TRBJ2-7|.|TRBD1|TRBV6-6
CASSGTTGARGYEQYF
TGTGCCAGCAGTGGGACGACAGGGGCTCGGGGTTACGAGCAGTACTTC
>TRBJ1-2|.|TRBD1|TRBV15
CATSSTTGARANYGYTF
TGTGCCACCAGCAGTACGACAGGGGCCCGAGCTAACTATGGCTACACCTTC
>TRBJ2-1|.|TRBD2|TRBV6-5
CASSSSGTSYNEQFF
TGTGCCAGCAGTAGTAGCGGGACGTCCTACAATGAGCAGTTCTTC
>TRBJ1-2|once|.|TRBV5-6
CASSLPPPGNNYGYTF
TGTGCCAGCAGCCTCCCCCCCCCAGGGAACAACTATGGCTACACCTTC
>TRBJ1-2|.|.|TRBV7-8
CASSSQGAGIGYTF
TGTGCCAGCAGCTCGCAAGGGGCGGGGATTGGCTACACCTTC
>TRBJ2-5|.|.|TRBV28
CASSRYTETQYF
TGTGCCAGCAGTCGGTATACGGAGACCCAGTACTTC
>TRBJ2-7|.|.|TRBV29-1
CSVEEAQGRWYEQYF
TGCAGCGTTGAAGAGGCGCAGGGAAGATGGTACGAGCAGTACTTC
>TRBJ1-1|.|TRBD1|TRBV11-3
CASSSTGEAFF
TGTGCCAGCAGCTCGACAGGGGAAGCTTTCTTT